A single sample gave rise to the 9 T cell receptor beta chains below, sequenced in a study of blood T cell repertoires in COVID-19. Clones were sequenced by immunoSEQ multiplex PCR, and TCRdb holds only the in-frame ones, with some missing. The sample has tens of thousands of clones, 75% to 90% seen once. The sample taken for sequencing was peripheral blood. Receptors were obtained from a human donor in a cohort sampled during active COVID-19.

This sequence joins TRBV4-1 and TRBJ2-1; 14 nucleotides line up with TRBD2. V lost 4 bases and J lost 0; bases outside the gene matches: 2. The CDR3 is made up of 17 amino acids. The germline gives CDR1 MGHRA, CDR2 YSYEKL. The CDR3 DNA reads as TGCGCCAGCAGCCGGACTAGCGGGGGGCTCTCCTACAATGAGCAGTTCTTC. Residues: CASSRTSGGLSYNEQFF.

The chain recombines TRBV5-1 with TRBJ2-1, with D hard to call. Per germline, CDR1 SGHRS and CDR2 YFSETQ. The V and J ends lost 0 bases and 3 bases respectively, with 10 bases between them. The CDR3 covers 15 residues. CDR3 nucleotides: TGCGCCAGCAGCTTGGCCTCACAGAGCTACAATGAGCAGTTCTTC. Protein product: CASSLASQSYNEQFF.

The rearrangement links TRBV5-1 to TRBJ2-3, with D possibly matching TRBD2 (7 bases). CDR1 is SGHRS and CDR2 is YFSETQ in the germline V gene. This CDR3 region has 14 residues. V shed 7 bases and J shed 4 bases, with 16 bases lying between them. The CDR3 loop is CASGGGESADTQYF. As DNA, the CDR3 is TGCGCCAGCGGAGGGGGGGAGAGCGCAGATACGCAGTATTTT.

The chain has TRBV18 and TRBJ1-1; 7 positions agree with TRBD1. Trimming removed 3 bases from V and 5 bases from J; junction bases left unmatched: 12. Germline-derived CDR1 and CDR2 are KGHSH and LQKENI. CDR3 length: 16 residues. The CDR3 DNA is TGTGCCAGCTCACCGCGAACTGGAGGGGGCGAAACTGAAGCTTTCTTT. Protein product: CASSPRTGGGETEAFF.

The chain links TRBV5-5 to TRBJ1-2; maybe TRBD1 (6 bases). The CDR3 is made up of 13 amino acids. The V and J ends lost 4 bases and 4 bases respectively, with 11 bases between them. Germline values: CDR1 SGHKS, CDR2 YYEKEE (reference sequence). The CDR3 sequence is CASSRDRPYGYTF. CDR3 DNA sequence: TGTGCCAGCAGCCGTGACAGGCCCTATGGCTACACCTTC.

CDR3 nucleotides: TGTGCCAGCAGCCAAGCGACTTGGGACGAGCAGTACTTC. Its translation: CASSQATWDEQYF. The chain joins TRBV4-2 to TRBJ2-7; D gene uncertain. V dropped 1 base and J dropped 5 bases, with 9 bases sitting between them. The germline CDR1 and CDR2 sequences are LGHNA and YNFKEQ. The CDR3 spans 13 residues.

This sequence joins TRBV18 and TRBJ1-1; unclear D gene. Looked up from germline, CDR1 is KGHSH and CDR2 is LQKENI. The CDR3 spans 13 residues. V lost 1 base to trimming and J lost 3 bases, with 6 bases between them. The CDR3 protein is CASSPQRDTEAFF. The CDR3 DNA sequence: TGTGCCAGCTCACCACAACGGGACACTGAAGCTTTCTTT.

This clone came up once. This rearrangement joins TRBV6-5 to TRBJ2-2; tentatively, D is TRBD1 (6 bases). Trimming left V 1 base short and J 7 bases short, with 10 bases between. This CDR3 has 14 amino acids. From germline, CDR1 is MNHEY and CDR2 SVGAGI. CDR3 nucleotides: TGTGCCAGCAGTTACTTGGACAGAGACGGGGAGCTGTTTTTT. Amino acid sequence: CASSYLDRDGELFF.

CDR3 amino acids: CSASGTGYEQYF. In DNA, the CDR3 is TGCAGTGCTAGTGGGACAGGGTACGAGCAGTACTTC. This sequence joins TRBV20-1 and TRBJ2-7, with 9 bases matching TRBD1. CDR1 DFQATT and CDR2 SNEGSKA come from the germline V gene (reference sequence). CDR3 size: 12 residues. After removal of 3 bases from V and 4 bases from J, the junction contained 1 base not matched to a gene.